This T cell receptor (beta chain) was recovered during a study of graft-versus-host responses after intestinal transplantation. As for the study in general: All recipients were transplanted with multivisceral, liver-intestinal, or isolated intestinal grafts. Study-wide results and limits: HvG clone declines early post-transplant were associated with peak circulating GvH levels.

Per germline, CDR1 SQVTM and CDR2 ANQGSEA. Trimming took off 6 bases at V and 1 base at J, with 6 bases between the two ends. The CDR3 covers 12 residues. In this sample, this clone turned up once. Profiled with immunoSEQ multiplex PCR; TCRdb holds only in-frame clones, not every one. In the table there are about 14,000 clones, roughly two fifths of which are singletons. The authors combined roughly 200,000 CFSE-labeled responder cells with roughly 200,000 irradiated, violet-dye-labeled stimulator cells in plates. Researchers sorted proliferating CFSE-low CD3+CD4+ and CD3+CD8+ responders once the reaction had finished.

The sample here was alloreactive CD8+ T cells from a mixed lymphocyte reaction culture, taken before intestinal transplant. Described subset: CFSE-low proliferating T cells sorted from roughly six-day pre-transplant mixed lymphocyte reaction (GvH or HvG direction). The chain carries TRBV29-1 and TRBJ2-2; D possibly corresponds to TRBD1 (6 bases). The sequence came from a human patient who received an intestinal transplant. The DNA of the CDR3 is TGCAGCGTGACAGGGAACACCGGGGAGCTGTTTTTT. Protein: CSVTGNTGELFF.